This is a list of T cell receptor beta chains from one sample in a study of T cell responses to AZD1222 COVID-19 vaccine. Data came from immunoSEQ multiplex PCR; TCRdb stores just in-frame clones and leaves some out. This sample has 150,000 to 200,000 clones, with approximately 94% found just once. The sequenced sample was peripheral blood, obtained 28 days after the second AZD1222 dose. These receptors were collected from an adult who received the AZD1222 COVID-19 vaccine. The CDR3 runs from the conserved cysteine through the conserved F or W. The D gene is left open where the match is weak. Size is omitted from some rows. Given values are once, few, many or a class for expanded clones.

clone_size	d_call	j_call	v_call	cdr3_nt	cdr3_aa
.	.	TRBJ1-5	TRBV19	TGTGCCAGTAGGGGGAGCAATCAGCCCCAGCATTTT	CASRGSNQPQHF
.	TRBD2	TRBJ2-1	TRBV9	TGTGCCAGCAGCGTAGCGCTAGCGGGGGACGGAATCTACAATGAGCAGTTCTTC	CASSVALAGDGIYNEQFF
.	.	TRBJ1-2	TRBV30	TGTGCCTGGAGTGTACGGGCAGGAAAGGGCTACACCTTC	CAWSVRAGKGYTF
.	.	TRBJ1-6	TRBV6-5	TGTGCCCGCTTAGACAGATGTTGTGGGGATTCACCCCTCCACTTT	CARLDRCCGDSPLHF
.	TRBD2	TRBJ2-1	TRBV7-2	TGTGCCAGCAGCTATCTAGCGGGAGGTTACAATGAGCAGTTCTTC	CASSYLAGGYNEQFF
.	.	TRBJ2-1	TRBV6-5	TGTGCCAGCAGTTCACCTCTTTTTTACAATGAGCAGTTCTTC	CASSSPLFYNEQFF
.	.	TRBJ2-2	TRBV23-1	TGCGCCAGCTCCCCCACTTCCGGGCCCGGCCTAACCGGGGAGCTGTTTTTT	CASSPTSGPGLTGELFF
.	.	TRBJ2-7	TRBV11-2	TGTGCCAGCAGCTTCGACTTTTACTACGAGCAGTACTTC	CASSFDFYYEQYF
.	TRBD1	TRBJ1-2	TRBV14	TGTGCCAGCAGCCAAGATTGGGGACAGATTGCATATGGCTACACCTTC	CASSQDWGQIAYGYTF
.	.	TRBJ1-2	TRBV28	TGTGCCAGCAGTCTAGGGGGGGGCGTTGGCTACACCTTC	CASSLGGGVGYTF
.	.	TRBJ1-3	TRBV6-6	TGTGCCAGCAGCCGCCTGGCAGGGGCCGGAAACACCATATATTTT	CASSRLAGAGNTIYF
.	TRBD2	TRBJ2-1	TRBV28	TGTGCCAGCAGTTTACCCGGACTAGCAGCCTACAATGAGCAGTTCTTC	CASSLPGLAAYNEQFF
.	.	TRBJ1-2	TRBV6-5	TGTGCCAGCAGTTACTCGATGGCCATAGCTAACTATGGCTACACCTTC	CASSYSMAIANYGYTF
.	.	TRBJ2-7	TRBV10-1	TGCGCCAGCAGTGAGTCGGGGGCATCCCTGGCGGGGGAATACGAGCAGTACTTC	CASSESGASLAGEYEQYF
.	.	TRBJ1-1	TRBV11-2	TGTGCCAGCAGAAAAGGACGGAACACTGAAGCTTTCTTT	CASRKGRNTEAFF
.	TRBD1	TRBJ2-7	TRBV6-6	TGTGCCAGCAGTTCACCGGGACAGGGTTACGAGCAGTACTTC	CASSSPGQGYEQYF
.	.	TRBJ2-7	TRBV28	TGTGCCAGCAGCCCACCCTTTGAATCCTACGAGCAGTACTTC	CASSPPFESYEQYF
.	TRBD1	TRBJ2-7	TRBV5-1	TGCGCCAGCAGCTTCGGACAGGGAGACTCCGAGCAGTACTTC	CASSFGQGDSEQYF
.	.	TRBJ1-3	TRBV30	TGTGCCTTCCAAAGATTCTCTGGAAACACCATATATTTT	CAFQRFSGNTIYF
.	.	TRBJ1-1	TRBV19	TGTGCCAGGTGGGGAACTGAAGCTTTCTTT	CARWGTEAFF
.	.	TRBJ2-5	TRBV6-5	TGTGCCAGCCGACCACCGAGCGGAGAGACCCAGTACTTC	CASRPPSGETQYF
.	.	TRBJ2-1	TRBV11-2	TGTGCCAGCAGCTTAACGCCAGGACTGCAGTTCTTC	CASSLTPGLQFF
.	.	TRBJ2-1	TRBV2	TGTGCCAGCAGCGTCAATGAGCAGTTCTTC	CASSVNEQFF
.	.	TRBJ1-1	TRBV7-9	TGTGCCAGCAGCTTAGAGGGGGGAGAGACCACTGAAGCTTTCTTT	CASSLEGGETTEAFF
.	TRBD2	TRBJ2-7	TRBV6-5	TGTGCCAGCAGGGGAGGGGCGAGCTCCTACGAGCAGTACTTC	CASRGGASSYEQYF
once	TRBD1	TRBJ1-1	TRBV28	TGTGCCAGCAGTCCCCACAGGGGGCGGACTGAAGCTTTCTTT	CASSPHRGRTEAFF
.	TRBD2	TRBJ2-3	TRBV4-1	TGCGCCAGCAGCCAAGGGGGGGGAGTTGGAGATACGCAGTATTTT	CASSQGGGVGDTQYF
few	.	TRBJ2-5	TRBV27	TGTGCCAGCAGGGGGCAGAGAGGGCCCCAAGAGACCCAGTACTTC	CASRGQRGPQETQYF
.	.	TRBJ2-5	TRBV9	TGTGCCAGCAGCGTGAGAGGTGAAGAGACCCAGTACTTC	CASSVRGEETQYF
.	TRBD2	TRBJ2-2	TRBV5-4	TGTGCCAGCAACGGGGGGGCCGTGGAAACCGGGGAGCTGTTTTTT	CASNGGAVETGELFF
.	TRBD1	TRBJ1-2	TRBV2	TGTGCCAGCAGTTCTACCAGGGACAGGGCTGGCTACACCTTC	CASSSTRDRAGYTF
.	TRBD1	TRBJ1-2	TRBV2	TGTGCCAGCAGCTACGGGACAGGCTATGGCTACACCTTC	CASSYGTGYGYTF
.	TRBD2	TRBJ2-5	TRBV5-8	TGTGCCAGCAGCTTGGTGCGGGAGGGCCCTCAGGAGACCCAGTACTTC	CASSLVREGPQETQYF
.	TRBD2	TRBJ2-5	TRBV2	TGTGCCAGCACCCGAAGACTAGCAGGGGAGACCCAGTACTTC	CASTRRLAGETQYF
.	.	TRBJ2-5	TRBV7-9	TGTGCCAGCAGCTTCCCCGCGGGTTACCAAGAGACCCAGTACTTC	CASSFPAGYQETQYF
.	TRBD1	TRBJ1-5	TRBV2	TGTGCCAGCAGTCCCTCAGGGGACAGCCAGCATTTT	CASSPSGDSQHF
.	.	TRBJ2-7	TRBV29-1	TGCAGCGTTCGGGGTGGCGCTTACTCCTACGAGCAGTACTTC	CSVRGGAYSYEQYF
.	TRBD2	TRBJ2-1	TRBV7-2	TGTGCCAGCAGCCCTACGGGGACTAGCAGCTCCTACAATGAGCAGTTCTTC	CASSPTGTSSSYNEQFF
.	.	TRBJ1-3	TRBV3-1/TRBV3-2	TGTGCCAGCAGCCAAGATAGTGGGAATGGAAACACCATATATTTT	CASSQDSGNGNTIYF
.	TRBD1	TRBJ1-2	TRBV6-5	TGTGCCAGCAGGGGCGACAGGGTAGCAATCGGCTACACCTTC	CASRGDRVAIGYTF
.	TRBD2	TRBJ2-3	TRBV7-8	TGTGCCAGCAGCTTAACAACTAGCGGGAGAGTCCAAAATACGCAGTATTTT	CASSLTTSGRVQNTQYF
.	.	TRBJ2-7	TRBV27	TGTGCCAGCAGTTTGGGGGACTCCTACGAGCAGTACTTC	CASSLGDSYEQYF
.	.	TRBJ2-3	TRBV20-1	TGCAGTGCTAGTGAGTTCCACCTAGACACAGATACGCAGTATTTT	CSASEFHLDTDTQYF
once	.	TRBJ1-1	TRBV5-1	TGCGCCAGCAGCTTGATCGAGGGCACTGAAGCTTTCTTT	CASSLIEGTEAFF
.	.	TRBJ2-6	TRBV2	TGTGCCAGCAGGTTTGGGGCCAACGTCCTGACTTTC	CASRFGANVLTF
.	.	TRBJ1-5	TRBV30	TGTGCCTGGATGAGCTCAGACGAGGGTTCGAATCAGCCCCAGCATTTT	CAWMSSDEGSNQPQHF
.	.	TRBJ2-1	TRBV5-3	TGTGCCAGAAGCTCGCCTTCTACCGCCTACAATGAGCAGTTCTTC	CARSSPSTAYNEQFF
.	.	TRBJ2-1	TRBV5-6	TGTGCCAGCAGCTTGCCGGGTGAGCAGTTCTTC	CASSLPGEQFF
.	.	TRBJ2-1	TRBV14	TGTGCCAGCAGCCTAAGAGACGGGCAGGGGCCGTTCTACAATGAGCAGTTCTTC	CASSLRDGQGPFYNEQFF
.	TRBD1	TRBJ2-5	TRBV10-3	TGTGCCATCAGTGAGCCAGAGACAGGGGATGGAGAGACCCAGTACTTC	CAISEPETGDGETQYF
.	.	TRBJ1-1	TRBV19	TGTGCCAGTAGTCGCTATACAGGGCTTCCGGGGACTGAAGCTTTCTTT	CASSRYTGLPGTEAFF
.	.	TRBJ2-5	TRBV19	TGTGCCAGTAGTCAAGGGGCCCTGGAAGAGACCCAGTACTTC	CASSQGALEETQYF
.	.	TRBJ1-2	TRBV28	TGTGCCAGCAGGGTACAGGGATACTATGGCTACACCTTC	CASRVQGYYGYTF
once	TRBD2	TRBJ2-1	TRBV9	TGTGCCAGCAGCGTAGGTGGACTAGCGGGAGGTGAGCAGTTCTTC	CASSVGGLAGGEQFF
.	.	TRBJ1-2	TRBV27	TGTGCCAGCGGGACCCGGACAGCGGGGAGCTATGGCTACACCTTC	CASGTRTAGSYGYTF